This entry describes one T cell receptor (beta chain). The sample comes from a study of T cell changes during pregnancy in multiple sclerosis. Method: immunoSEQ multiplex PCR; TCRdb's copy keeps in-frame clones and lacks some. The sample lists some 100,000 clones; around 93% were seen once. Deletions cut 0 bases from V and 2 bases from J, with 9 bases between. Germline V gene lookup returns CDR1 SGDLS and CDR2 YYNGEE. This CDR3 has 14 residues. The clonotype comes from a female donor with multiple sclerosis, enrolled in a pregnancy study. V usage is TRBV9 and J usage is TRBJ2-7, with a possible D match to TRBD1 (6 bases). The sequencing here drew on peripheral blood, taken before pregnancy. The CDR3 region is CASSVGAGAYEQYF. The CDR3 nucleotides read TGTGCCAGCAGCGTAGGAGCAGGGGCCTACGAGCAGTACTTC. Together with reference TRBV9 and TRBJ2-7, the CDR3 gives the full variable domain: DSGVTQTPKHLITATGQRVTLRCSPRSGDLSVYWYQQSLDQGLQFLIQYYNGEERAKGNILERFSAQQFPDLHSELNLSSLELGDSALYFCASSVGAGAYEQYFGPGTRLTVT.